These 14 T cell receptor beta chains were all obtained from the same sample, sequenced in a study of beta chain features in type 1 diabetes. Study observations and caveats: Type 1 diabetes patients showed a moderate but significant shortening of TCRB CDR3s in all four CD4+ subsets.

Antigen specificity for these receptors is unknown. Every isolated RNA sample was fully reverse transcribed, so sequencing captured expressed TCRB transcripts. Profiling relied on immunoSEQ multiplex PCR, and the TCRdb table lists in-frame clones only, not all of them. The repertoire holds more than 100,000 clones, 9% seen once, with approximately 0.7% in the top ten. The sample consisted of central memory CD4+ T cells from blood. These TCRs come from a man aged 25-45 years with type 1 diabetes.

V gene TRBV5-4 combines with J gene TRBJ2-6; D perhaps matches TRBD2 (5 bases). V was trimmed by 4 bases and J by 4 bases, leaving 15 bases between them. The CDR3 runs to 16 residues. Germline V CDR1 and CDR2: SGHNT, YYREEE (reference sequence). The chain's CDR3 is CASSTGTFGGANVLTF. The CDR3 coding sequence is TGTGCCAGCAGCACGGGAACCTTTGGGGGGGCCAACGTCCTGACTTTC.

This clone turned up a few times. The chain uses TRBV2 and TRBJ2-7; D gene ambiguous. Looked up from germline, CDR1 is SNHLY and CDR2 is FYNNEI. Trimming removed 4 bases at V and 0 bases at J, with 4 bases between. The CDR3 contains 12 residues. The CDR3 reads CASSANSYEQYF. CDR3 DNA: TGTGCCAGCAGTGCAAACTCCTACGAGCAGTACTTC. The full variable domain, its missing parts supplied by reference TRBV2 and TRBJ2-7, is EPEVTQTPSHQVTQMGQEVILRCVPISNHLYFYWYRQILGQKVEFLVSFYNNEISEKSEIFDDQFSVERPDGSNFTLKIRSTKLEDSAMYFCASSANSYEQYFGPGTRLTVT.

The chain employs TRBV6-1 and TRBJ2-7, with D perhaps matching TRBD1 (5 bases). The V and J ends lost 3 bases and 3 bases respectively, with 12 bases between them. Germline V gene data show CDR1 as MNHNS and CDR2 as SASEGT. The CDR3 totals 14 residues. The CDR3 reads CASSESGIVYEQYF. CDR3 coding DNA: TGTGCCAGCAGTGAGTCAGGGATTGTCTACGAGCAGTACTTC.

This clone was counted between two and nine times. This rearrangement joins TRBV6-6 to TRBJ1-6, with 8 bases fitting TRBD1. The CDR3 sequence is 15 residues long. CDR1 and CDR2 (germline): MNHNY, SVGAGI (reference sequence). The junction had 0 bases not matched to a gene; V was cut back by 0 bases and J by 5 bases. The CDR3 region is CASSYSTGDNSPLHF. The CDR3 bases are TGTGCCAGCAGTTACTCGACAGGGGATAATTCACCCCTCCACTTT.

This sequence joins TRBV7-2 and TRBJ2-3; 15 bases fit TRBD2. The CDR3 length is 16 residues. The trim removed 5 bases at V and 3 bases at J, leaving 3 bases unmatched. Germline V gives CDR1 SGHTA, CDR2 FQGNSA. In nucleotides, the CDR3 is TGTGCCAGCAGCCCGGGACTAGCGGGGGGAACAGATACGCAGTATTTT. It specifies CASSPGLAGGTDTQYF.

This clone has a handful of counts. The same CDR3 arises from other DNA sequences in this sample as well. The CDR3 is CAWSLGGNQPQHF. The CDR3 DNA reads TGTGCCTGGAGTCTAGGGGGCAATCAGCCCCAGCATTTT. V and J are TRBV30 and TRBJ1-5; D may be TRBD1 (5 bases). The germline V gene has CDR1 GTSNPN and CDR2 SVGIG (reference sequence). Trimming pared 2 bases from V and 2 bases from J, leaving 7 bases between. The CDR3 has 13 residues.

As to this clone: The junction departs from germline at one end; a sequencing error may be responsible. This chain joins TRBV7-9 and TRBJ2-1; the match to TRBD2 covers 10 bases. Germline V gives CDR1 SEHNR, CDR2 FQNEAQ (reference sequence). CDR3 length: 15 residues. Here the CDR3 reads CASSQPSGGQNEQFF. The DNA for the CDR3 is TGCGCCAGCAGCCAACCTAGCGGGGGTCAAAATGAGCAGTTCTTC.

The table lists this clone with a few counts. The chain employs TRBV7-9 and TRBJ2-6, with 7 bases identical to TRBD1. CDR3 length: 17 amino acids. Germline-derived CDR1 and CDR2 are SEHNR and FQNEAQ (reference sequence). Trimming took 1 base from V and 2 from J; bases not matched to a gene: 5. The CDR3 protein is CASSLGTGDPGANVLTF. The CDR3 nucleotides read TGTGCCAGCAGCTTAGGAACAGGGGACCCTGGGGCCAACGTCCTGACTTTC.

Only a few counts were recorded for this clone. V gene TRBV29-1 combines with J gene TRBJ2-3; D is ambiguous. V shed 1 base and J shed 0 bases, with 8 bases lying between them. This CDR3 contains 14 residues. From germline, CDR1 is SQVTM and CDR2 ANQGSEA. The CDR3 DNA follows: TGCAGCGTTGAAGGTTCCTTTAGCACAGATACGCAGTATTTT. It is translated as CSVEGSFSTDTQYF.

In nucleotides, the CDR3 is TGTGCCAGCAGTTTATGGCAGGGGAACAATCAGCCCCAGCATTTT. Translating it yields CASSLWQGNNQPQHF. This chain links TRBV28 with TRBJ1-5; possibly TRBD1 for D (6 bases). Deletions cut 0 bases from V and 3 bases from J, with 9 bases between. The germline CDR1 and CDR2 sequences are MDHEN and SYDVKM. The CDR3 sequence is 15 residues long.

The gene calls are TRBV27 and TRBJ1-4, with D possibly being TRBD1 (5 bases). Germline CDR1 MNHEY, CDR2 SMNVEV (reference sequence). V was pared by 5 bases and J by 4 bases, with 17 bases between. This CDR3 has 16 residues. The CDR3 loop is CASSPASDNFNEKLFF. CDR3 DNA sequence: TGTGCCAGCAGTCCGGCCTCGGACAACTTTAATGAAAAACTGTTTTTT.

This clone was counted between two and nine times. V and J are TRBV2 and TRBJ1-2, with TRBD1 matching over 8 bases. With V trimmed by 5 bases and J by 7 bases, 6 bases remained unmatched. Germline V gene data show CDR1 as SNHLY and CDR2 as FYNNEI. The CDR3 sequence is 13 residues long. This chain's CDR3 is CASSSGQGGGYTF. The CDR3 nucleotides read TGTGCCAGCAGTTCCGGACAGGGTGGTGGCTACACCTTC.

This clone was seen a few times. The CDR3: CASSEAGQELYGYTF. CDR3 DNA: TGTGCCAGCAGTGAAGCGGGACAGGAGCTCTATGGCTACACCTTC. The chain links TRBV25-1 to TRBJ1-2, with 8 bases that match TRBD1. The V and J ends lost 2 bases and 4 bases, in that order; junction bases with no gene match: 6. Germline V lookup: CDR1 MGHDK, CDR2 SYGVNS. The CDR3 is 15 amino acids.

This chain connects TRBV7-2 to TRBJ2-1, with 7 bases identical to TRBD1. V trimming: 7 bases; J trimming: 1 base; junction bases outside the gene matches: 4. Germline CDR1 is SGHTA and CDR2 is FQGNSA. This CDR3 is built from 14 residues. The CDR3 DNA sequence: TGTGCCAGCAAAAAGGACAGGTCCTACAATGAGCAGTTCTTC. It codes for CASKKDRSYNEQFF.